This TCR beta chain was documented in a study of technical replicates of blood from several donors. The CDR3 totals 14 residues. From germline, CDR1 is MNHEY and CDR2 SMNVEV (reference sequence). The junction had 1 base not matched to a gene; V was cut back by 4 bases and J by 3 bases. Profiling relied on immunoSEQ multiplex PCR, and the TCRdb table lists in-frame clones only, not all of them. The sample yields almost 85,000 clones, 97% seen once. The chain carries TRBV27 and TRBJ1-1; 11 bases map to TRBD1. Sequencing used T cells isolated from PBMCs. The sequence was collected from a human donor in good health. This chain's CDR3 is CASSWTGGDTEAFF. As DNA, the CDR3 is TGTGCCAGCAGTTGGACAGGGGGCGACACTGAAGCTTTCTTT.